A single sample is the source of the 11 T cell receptor beta chains below, sequenced in a study of blood T cell repertoires in COVID-19. Using immunoSEQ multiplex PCR, the repertoire was profiled, and TCRdb retains in-frame clones only, with some absent. The sample shows some 170,000 clones, roughly 89% of them seen only once. Source material: peripheral blood. Source of these receptors: a woman aged 60-75 years who had recovered from COVID-19.

The chain couples TRBV7-2 to TRBJ2-1; D is perhaps TRBD2 (7 bases). Germline V gene data show CDR1 as SGHTA and CDR2 as FQGNSA. V was cut by 1 base and J by 7 bases, with 14 bases left in between. The CDR3 contains 15 residues. CDR3 loop: CASSLVGGADNEQFF. CDR3 in DNA: TGTGCCAGCAGCTTAGTGGGGGGGGCTGATAATGAGCAGTTCTTC.

The chain combines TRBV18 with TRBJ2-5; TRBD2 matches at 8 bases. CDR1 and CDR2 from the germline V gene are KGHSH and LQKENI. V lost 0 bases and J lost 5; bases outside the gene matches: 5. The CDR3 consists of 15 residues. The CDR3: CASSPPLAVRETQYF. The CDR3 DNA reads as TGTGCCAGCTCACCACCACTAGCGGTCCGGGAGACCCAGTACTTC. Variable domain in full (rest from reference TRBV18 and TRBJ2-5): NAGVMQNPRHLVRRRGQEARLRCSPMKGHSHVYWYRQLPEEGLKFMVYLQKENIIDESGMPKERFSAEFPKEGPSILRIQQVVRGDSAAYFCASSPPLAVRETQYFGPGTRLLVL.

The chain couples TRBV2 to TRBJ1-1; maybe TRBD1 (5 bases). Germline CDR1 and CDR2: SNHLY and FYNNEI. V lost 7 bases and J 2 bases, leaving 11 bases between the germline ends. This CDR3 comprises 13 residues. The CDR3 DNA reads TGTGCCAGCACCCCGGACACCAACACTGAAGCTTTCTTT. Encoded protein: CASTPDTNTEAFF.

This clone came up a few times. This chain links TRBV2 with TRBJ1-2, with TRBD1 matching 10 bases. The V segment lost 3 bases and the J segment 6 bases; nucleotides outside the gene matches: 4. The CDR3 runs to 14 residues. Germline V CDR1 and CDR2: SNHLY, FYNNEI. The CDR3 DNA reads as TGTGCCAGCAGTGATCAGGACAGGGGGGATGGCTACACCTTC. It is translated as CASSDQDRGDGYTF.

V is TRBV6-5 and J is TRBJ2-7; 8 nucleotides align to TRBD2. Trimming cost V 8 bases and J 2 bases; bases outside gene matches: 11. This CDR3 has 15 residues. The V gene's germline CDR1 is MNHEY and CDR2 SVGAGI. CDR3: CASSLAPGGAYEQYF. In nucleotides, the CDR3 is TGTGCCAGCTCCCTCGCCCCCGGGGGGGCCTACGAGCAGTACTTC.

The chain combines TRBV10-3 with TRBJ1-4; D is perhaps TRBD1 (6 bases). This CDR3 comprises 14 residues. Germline V lookup: CDR1 ENHRY, CDR2 SYGVKD. V lost 4 bases and J 4 bases, leaving 10 bases between the germline ends. The CDR3 DNA reads TGTGCCATCAGTGTGGGAGGGGGTAATGAAAAACTGTTTTTT. It specifies CAISVGGGNEKLFF.

The chain links TRBV6-1 to TRBJ2-1; no clear D. CDR1 and CDR2 from the germline V gene are MNHNS and SASEGT. V lost 2 bases and J lost 0, with 5 bases in between. This CDR3 comprises 14 residues. The CDR3 reads CASSELPSYNEQFF. The DNA of the CDR3 is TGTGCCAGCAGTGAACTCCCCTCCTACAATGAGCAGTTCTTC.

The rearrangement links TRBV5-8 to TRBJ1-5; a possible D gene is TRBD1 (5 bases). The CDR3 is 15 amino acids. CDR1 is SGHTS, CDR2 YDEGEE, per germline. V was clipped by 4 bases and J by 4 bases, with 15 bases between them. The CDR3 spells CASSQPGRENQPQHF. CDR3 nucleotides: TGTGCCAGCAGCCAGCCGGGCAGGGAAAATCAGCCCCAGCATTTT.

The V gene is TRBV7-8, the J gene TRBJ1-2, with 8 bases aligning to TRBD1. Germline-derived CDR1 and CDR2 are SGHVS and FQNEAQ. V gave up 2 bases and J gave up 2 bases; unmatched junction bases: 4. This CDR3 is 15 amino acids long. The CDR3 coding sequence is TGTGCCAGCAGCTTATCGCAGGGGGCCAACTATGGCTACACCTTC. This translates into CASSLSQGANYGYTF.

This clone was observed a few times. The CDR3 DNA is TGTGCCATCAGTACGACAGGGGGCGAAACTGAAGCTTTCTTT. Translating gives CAISTTGGETEAFF. The J gene is TRBJ1-1, the V gene TRBV10-3, with TRBD1 matching 10 bases. Unmatched junction bases numbered 5, after V lost 5 bases and J lost 5 bases. CDR1 is ENHRY and CDR2 is SYGVKD in the germline V gene. The CDR3 covers 14 residues.

The chain uses TRBV10-3 and TRBJ2-1, with TRBD2 matching over 13 bases. Germline trimming cut 0 bases from V and 4 bases from J; bases unmatched to any gene: 3. Germline loops: CDR1 ENHRY, CDR2 SYGVKD. The CDR3 length is 17 residues. CDR3 in DNA: TGTGCCATCAGTGAGTCCGGGACTAGCGGGGCTTACAATGAGCAGTTCTTC. This translates into CAISESGTSGAYNEQFF.